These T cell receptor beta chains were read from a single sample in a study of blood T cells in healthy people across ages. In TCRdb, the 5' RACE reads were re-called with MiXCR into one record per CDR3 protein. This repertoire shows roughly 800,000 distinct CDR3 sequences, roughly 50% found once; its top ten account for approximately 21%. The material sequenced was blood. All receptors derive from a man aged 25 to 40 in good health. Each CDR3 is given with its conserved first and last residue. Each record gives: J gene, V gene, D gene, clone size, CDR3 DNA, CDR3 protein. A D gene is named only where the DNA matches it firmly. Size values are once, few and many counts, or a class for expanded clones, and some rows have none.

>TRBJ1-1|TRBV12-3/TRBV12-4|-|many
TGTGCCAGCAGTTTAGCCTCGGGGGCGGCGGACACTGAAGCTTTCTTT
CASSLASGAADTEAFF
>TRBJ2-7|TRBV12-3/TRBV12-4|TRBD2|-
TGTGCCAGCAGCCGTACTAGCGGCGACTACGAGCAGTACTTC
CASSRTSGDYEQYF
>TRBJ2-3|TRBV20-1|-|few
TGCAGTGCTTATGTATTTGGCCCAGATACGCAGTATTTT
CSAYVFGPDTQYF
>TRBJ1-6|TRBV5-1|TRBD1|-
TGCGCCAGCAGCCAGGGACAGGGTCTATATTCACCCCTCCACTTT
CASSQGQGLYSPLHF
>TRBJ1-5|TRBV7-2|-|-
TGTGCCAGCAGCTCCTATGGGAGGGATCAGCCCCAGCATTTT
CASSSYGRDQPQHF
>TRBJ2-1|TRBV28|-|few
TGTGCCAGCAGTTTAGGAGACGCGTTGAGCGCAGAGCAGTTCTTC
CASSLGDALSAEQFF
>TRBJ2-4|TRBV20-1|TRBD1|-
TGCAGTGCTGCTACTCGACAGGGCGGGAAAAACATTCAGTACTTC
CSAATRQGGKNIQYF
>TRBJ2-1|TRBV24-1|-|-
TGTGCCACCAGTGACTCAGGGTACAATGAGCAGTTCTTC
CATSDSGYNEQFF
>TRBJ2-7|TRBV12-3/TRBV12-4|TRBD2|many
TGTGCCAGCAGCTTAGGAACTAGCGGCTACGAGCAGTACTTC
CASSLGTSGYEQYF
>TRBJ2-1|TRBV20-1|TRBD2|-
TGCAGTGCTCCCCGACTAGCGGGATCCTACAATGAGCAGTTCTTC
CSAPRLAGSYNEQFF
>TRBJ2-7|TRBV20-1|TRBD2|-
TGCAGTGCTAGAGCTAGCGGGAGAGGGTTCGAGCAGTACTTC
CSARASGRGFEQYF
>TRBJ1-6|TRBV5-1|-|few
TGCGCCAGCAGCTTAACGGGTAGCTCCTATAATTCACCCCTCCACTTT
CASSLTGSSYNSPLHF